This record concerns one T cell receptor beta chain sequence. This sample is drawn from a study of T cell changes during pregnancy in multiple sclerosis. Clones were sequenced by immunoSEQ multiplex PCR, and TCRdb holds only the in-frame ones, with some missing. The sample has 50,000 or so clones, about 92% seen once. Trimming cost V 3 bases and J 7 bases; bases outside gene matches: 3. CDR1 is SGHTA and CDR2 is FQGNSA in the germline V gene. This CDR3 has 13 residues. J is TRBJ1-5 and V is TRBV7-2; 7 nucleotides agree with TRBD1. The source material was CD4+ T cells from peripheral blood mononuclear cells, sampled in the third trimester of pregnancy. The sequence derives from a female donor with multiple sclerosis, enrolled in a pregnancy study. CDR3: CASSFDRVQPQHF. Here the CDR3 DNA reads TGTGCCAGCAGCTTCGACAGGGTCCAGCCCCAGCATTTT.